This T cell receptor (beta chain) was captured in a study of T cell changes during pregnancy in multiple sclerosis. TCRdb's table, derived via immunoSEQ multiplex PCR, lists solely in-frame clones and lacks some. This repertoire shows under 85,000 clones, approximately 90% found once; its top ten account for roughly 0.22%. The CDR3 sequence is 14 residues long. Unmatched junction bases numbered 6, after V lost 5 bases and J lost 1 base. Germline CDR1 reads GTSNPN; CDR2 reads SVGIG (reference sequence). This clone was recorded once. The chain recombines TRBV30 with TRBJ1-1; 8 positions agree with TRBD1. This sample comprised CD4+ T cells from peripheral blood mononuclear cells, obtained before pregnancy. The TCR was taken from a female donor with multiple sclerosis, enrolled in a pregnancy study. The CDR3 spells CAWCTGTGNTEAFF. DNA of the CDR3: TGTGCCTGGTGTACCGGGACAGGGAACACTGAAGCTTTCTTT.